This T cell receptor (beta chain) originates from a study of cytomegalovirus exposure and HLA in healthy donors (dated by TCRdb to the late 2010s). Background for the entire study: An earlier analysis of 587 of the donors reported approximately 300 Gb of sequence data and approximately 120 million unique TCR beta sequences obtained from 180 million or so T cells. A later analysis re-examined previously published TCR beta repertoires from just over 650 donors and added high-resolution HLA genotyping to investigate patterns of TCR occurrence. In the later analysis, no new phenotypic data were used to find candidate immune exposures; instead, reliance was placed on TCR beta sequences and their occurrence across donors. Roughly 320 gigabases of sequencing data and approximately 91 million unique TCR sequences made up an early release that covered roughly 670 HLA-typed donors. Of the roughly 400 genotyped donors, 81% fell in the genetic ancestry cluster associated with self-reported Caucasian donors. Among about 400 genotyped donors of the cohort, an average of roughly 230,000 unique TCR beta nucleotide sequences was sequenced per donor, of which 15% to 20% were non-productive. Because of strong linkage in the cohort, roughly five DR-DQ haplotypes were treated as single units for association and clustering. The study combined high-throughput TCR immunosequencing, statistical association of individual TCRs with disease status, and machine learning to predict cytomegalovirus infection status. The T cell repertoires of 550 to 850 subjects were profiled by immunosequencing and related to cytomegalovirus serostatus. In a later genetic analysis, genome-wide SNP genotypes for about three fifths of the 666 donors were used, and that subset was treated as a discovery cohort. Typing coverage varied by locus: roughly 629-640 donors for A, B, C, DRB1 and DQB1; approximately 500 for DQA1; about 570 for DPA1; fewer than 480 for DPB1. The study aimed to test whether cataloging public T cell receptors could reveal signatures of past pathogen exposure. Class I and class II HLA loci were covered by the typing at four-digit resolution. Alongside the repertoire data, information on donor age, sex, ethnicity and CMV serostatus was compiled. Besides the first cohort of roughly 640 subjects, a separate validation cohort made up of 95 to 150 different subjects was used. In an earlier analysis of roughly 540 of the donors, high-throughput TCR beta sequencing was used to judge whether each TCR beta V gene segment behaved as functional or pseudogenic. All discovery cohort repertoires had been generated on a single sequencing platform. Study-level results and caveats: For the cohort, immune exposure information was limited to CMV serostatus. The authors suggested that the approach could potentially be generalized to other disease states and immunological phenotypes. According to a later analysis, parvovirus B19, influenza, CMV and Epstein-Barr virus appeared linked to several top co-occurrence clusters. According to a later analysis, TCR association rates differed among HLA loci, with DRB1 alleles showing the most associated TCRs and HLA-C alleles showing the fewest. A cluster of highly shared sequence variants was judged likely to be a technical artifact of the sequencing pipeline. In a later analysis, HLA-associated TCR beta chains were found to be more clonally expanded and to have lower generation probabilities than equally common non-associated chains. Assigning TCR associations to individual alleles was difficult when HLA alleles, especially DR and DQ, strongly co-occurred. The earlier analysis of some 560 of the donors excluded roughly 17 rarely observed V segments, including chromosome 9 orphons, because counts were too low. Correlated functional status among segregating V segments might reflect linkage disequilibrium, but an unknown experimental factor could not be ruled out. V-gene and J-gene trimming of TCR beta chains was associated with a missense DCLRE1C variant in a later genetic analysis, and the association was replicated in an independent cohort. Roughly uniform sequencing depth across donors was assumed in presence/absence analyses, although this assumption may not hold. Because the 87-base-pair reads could not distinguish some IMGT-functional V segments, including TRBV6-2 and TRBV6-3, those segments were excluded. In a later analysis, most CMV-associated TCR beta chains were found to appear HLA-restricted, with HLA associations seemingly driven largely by CMV exposure. The cohort was sequenced for TCR beta chains only, and without alpha or paired-chain data the features that could be detected were limited. A further reported finding was that TCR beta sequences accurately predicted the HLA-A and HLA-B alleles for most subjects in the first cohort. The classifier was reported to diagnose cytomegalovirus status with high specificity and sensitivity in both the original cohort and the validation cohort. Three of the identified cytomegalovirus-associated TCR beta chains were confirmed in vitro to be specific for cytomegalovirus antigens. The study listed over 150 TCR beta chains as associated with cytomegalovirus. Most TCR sequences were seen in very few donors, while some public TCRs were found in many individuals. In a later analysis, some 17,000 TCR beta sequences were associated with specific HLA alleles at a false discovery rate of 0.05. An earlier analysis of approximately 590 of the donors showed that most TCR beta V segments appeared in productive rearrangements either about 87% or about 30% of the time, which broadly matched IMGT annotations. In a later genetic analysis, fewer N-insertions in productive TCRs were reported among donors in an Asian-associated ancestry cluster than the approximately 670-donor mean. Because some donors lacked HLA typing at each locus, the association tests relied only on the typed subset.

A word on this clone: The antigen it recognizes is unknown. No base quality values were provided; no much bigger clone lies one nucleotide off.

The V end loses 11 bases and the J end loses 2 bases, and a stretch of 13 bases separates them. CDR1 and CDR2 are drawn from the germline V gene: ENHRY, SYGVKD. From the cysteine up to the phenylalanine, the CDR3 has a length of 13 residues. The read is trimmed to its CDR3 DNA, 39 bases read in frame from base 1. The cohort consisted of hundreds of healthy bone marrow donors. Cohort members were all nominally healthy when sampled, although unrecorded immune exposures were likely present. The donor tested CMV seronegative, placing the donor among the roughly 350 seronegative members of the cohort. A peripheral blood sample was collected from each donor, and TCR beta sequencing was performed on peripheral blood mononuclear cells. Genomic DNA was extracted from the blood cell samples with the Qiagen DNeasy Blood Extraction Kit. Library preparation used the immunoSEQ multiplex PCR assay. A mixture of 60 forward primers for TCR Vbeta segments and 13 reverse primers for TCR Jbeta segments was used in the multiplex PCR. The CDR3 region of rearranged TCR beta genes was amplified from genomic DNA by a multiplex PCR assay. The Illumina HiSeq System was used to sequence the amplified TCR beta libraries as 87-base-pair reads. Regarding the original processing steps: Across the roughly 600 repertoires, a later analysis counted 75 million to 90 million unique TCR beta chains, roughly 11 million of which were shared by at least two donors. To remove PCR and sequencing errors, raw reads were error-corrected and collapsed into unique sequences using a nearest-neighbor algorithm that merged closely related sequences. CDR3 sequences were aligned to IMGT reference sequences to assign V, D and J gene segments. Each retained sequence needed at least a six-nucleotide match to both a V gene segment and a J gene segment. Rearrangements were called productive when the CDR3 lacked stop codons and stayed in frame with V and J; all others were non-productive. CDR3 was defined by IMGT convention, running from the second conserved V-encoded cysteine to the conserved J-encoded phenylalanine. The earlier analysis of some 540 of the donors excluded any sequence lacking an unambiguous match to a single V gene segment. In an earlier analysis of almost 600 of the donors, a V segment was called functional when productive rearrangements were above 56.7%, and segregating when the standard deviation between donors exceeded 5%. To diagnose cytomegalovirus status from the catalog of TCR beta chain sequences, a statistical classification framework was built. A later analysis assigned V and J genes by comparing TCR nucleotide sequences with IMGT/GENE-DB human TR gene sequences. In a later analysis, CDR3 sequences and most-parsimonious VDJ recombination scenarios were assigned using the TCRdist pipeline. In a later analysis, each TCR beta chain was defined by its CDR3 amino acid sequence together with its V-gene family, and reads without a unique V-gene family were excluded. A later analysis removed 500 to 600 highly shared, low-generation-probability nucleotide sequences to deal with suspected cross-contamination and a sequencing artifact. A later analysis calculated a clonal expansion index for each public chain from normalized within-repertoire ranks of inferred template counts. Generation probabilities in a later analysis came from a VDJ recombination model fitted to out-of-frame rearrangements, and those results were checked against IGoR. Hypergeometric tests were used in a later analysis to score TCR-TCR, TCR-HLA and TCR-CMV co-occurrence, with a repertoire-size bias correction applied to the TCR pairs. In a later analysis, false discovery rates were estimated by permuting HLA or CMV assignments 20 times. In a later analysis, co-occurring TCRs were grouped using DBSCAN, with TCRdist sequence similarity added in when clustering inside HLA-allele-positive subsets. For co-occurrence clustering, repertoires with fewer than 30,000 or more than 120,000 public chains were excluded, along with 4 to 6 repertoires with anomalous nucleotide sharing. TCRdb took this table from immuneACCESS and kept in-frame rearrangements with V and J called. Such tables lack part of the clones; where checked against another copy, unresolved V genes explain under half of the gap, and the rest is unexplained. V and J calls and clone size follow that table, whereas D and trimming were derived from the DNA. The sample contains 180,000 or so clones, 78% of them found a single time. Approximately 2.6% of the sample goes to the ten largest clones.

The chain is encoded by TRBV10-3 joined to TRBJ2-1, with the D gene too uncertain to name. Sequenced material: PBMCs. The clonotype comes from a female donor in good health and CMV-seronegative. CDR3 loop: CAVSSETYNEQFF. The nucleotide sequence is given as TGTGCCGTTTCTAGTGAGACCTACAATGAGCAGTTCTTC.